The 13 T cell receptor beta chains below come from one sample, sequenced in a study of tumor-infiltrating lymphocytes in primary liver carcinoma. Co-extraction of RNA and DNA was performed on about 20-33 mg of unsorted bulk tissue. Total RNA (roughly 530 ng) served as template for TCR beta cDNA synthesis primed by a constant-region primer. Modified slightly, ARM-PCR produced TCR beta libraries over three nested multiplex PCR rounds. TRBV1-TRBV30 forward and Cbeta reverse primers drove the first two roughly 10-cycle rounds. TCRdb reprocessed the multiplex PCR reads via MiXCR and lists one record per CDR3 protein. The sample records roughly 78,000 distinct CDR3 sequences, about two thirds being singletons. The specimen sequenced was liver tumor tissue from sampling region 4. The subset here: tumor region T4, right-lateral pole. These receptors all come from a woman aged 55-75 years with primary liver carcinoma and hepatitis B virus infection.

The gene calls are TRBV6-5 and TRBJ2-7, with 8 bases aligning to TRBD1. The V gene end was trimmed by 7 bases and the J gene end by 2 bases; junction bases not matched to a gene: 7. This CDR3 is built from 14 residues. In germline, CDR1 is MNHEY, CDR2 SVGAGI. The CDR3 region has the DNA TGTGCCAGCAAGGGGGAGGACAGGGCCTACGAGCAGTACTTC. As protein: CASKGEDRAYEQYF.

Regarding this clonotype: At one end, the junction sequence differs from germline, possibly due to a read error. In DNA form, the CDR3 reads TGTGCCAGCAGGAGAGAGTGGGAAACTTCACCCCCCCACTTT. It codes for CASRREWETSPPHF. The genes are TRBV7-9 and TRBJ1-6; D remains ambiguous. Germline CDR1 is SEHNR and CDR2 is FQNEAQ (reference sequence). CDR3 length equals 14 residues.

Notes on this clonotype: One end of the junction fails to match germline, which may point to a read error. The CDR3 is CVSSYSIAGLHEQYF. The CDR3 nucleotides read TGTGTCAGCAGTTACTCGATCGCCGGCCTCCACGAGCAGTACTTC. The J gene is TRBJ2-7, the V gene TRBV6-5, with no clear D. From germline, CDR1 is MNHEY and CDR2 SVGAGI. The CDR3 contains 15 residues.

Only one count was recorded for this clonotype. Germline and junction disagree at one end, which may indicate a read error. The V call is TRBV6-1, the J call TRBJ2-1, with D possibly being TRBD1 (6 bases). The CDR3 is 17 amino acids. The germline V gene has CDR1 MNHNS and CDR2 SASEGT. CDR3 amino acids: CTSCEESRGDLQNEQFF. CDR3 coding DNA: TGTACCAGCTGTGAAGAATCCAGGGGCGATCTTCAAAATGAGCAGTTCTTC.

Comment on this clonotype: A read error may account for a junction end that differs from germline. V is TRBV28 and J is TRBJ2-1; a weak D match, TRBD2 (7 bases). CDR1 MDHEN and CDR2 SYDVKM come from the germline V gene. This CDR3 is built from 17 residues. The CDR3 protein is CAGSFSGRAGQGGQQFF. CDR3 DNA: TGTGCCGGCAGTTTTTCTGGTCGAGCGGGGCAAGGGGGTCAGCAGTTCTTC.

This clonotype appeared many times. The J gene is TRBJ2-5, the V gene TRBV29-1; 7 bases align to TRBD1. From germline, CDR1 is SQVTM and CDR2 ANQGSEA. The CDR3 extends over 15 amino acids. Trimming removed 5 bases from V and 2 bases from J; junction bases left unmatched: 11. The CDR3 protein is CSVSYRGGFQETQYF. The CDR3 DNA follows: TGCAGCGTTTCCTACAGGGGCGGTTTTCAAGAGACCCAGTACTTC.

Turning to this clonotype: At one end, the junction sequence differs from germline, possibly due to a read error. The V and J genes are TRBV6-1 and TRBJ2-7; unclear D gene. This CDR3 region has 13 residues. Germline-derived CDR1 and CDR2 are MNHNS and SASEGT. The CDR3 loop is CANGTNETYERYF. DNA of the CDR3: TGTGCCAATGGAACTAACGAGACCTACGAGCGGTACTTC.

As regards this clonotype: At one boundary the junction diverges from the germline segment, which might be a read error. The chain's CDR3 is CTSSPTTSGSRNERFF. In nucleotides, the CDR3 is TGTACCAGCAGCCCGACGACTAGCGGGAGCCGCAATGAGCGGTTCTTC. The chain carries TRBV11-1 and TRBJ2-1, with 12 bases lining up with TRBD2. The CDR3 spans 16 residues. Germline-derived CDR1 and CDR2 are SGHAT and FQDESV (reference sequence).

This clonotype came up once. The junction departs from germline at one end; a sequencing error may be responsible. The V gene is TRBV11-2, the J gene TRBJ2-7; TRBD2 agrees at 14 bases. The CDR3 extends over 20 amino acids. Germline CDR1 is SGHAT and CDR2 is FQNNGV. CDR3 nucleotide sequence: TGTGCCAGCAGCGCCATTTCCCGACTAGCGGGAGGGCAGAAGCCCTACGAGCGGCACTTC. It encodes CASSAISRLAGGQKPYERHF.

With regard to this clonotype: This is likely a read error, given that the CDR3 carries no conserved phenylalanine or tryptophan at its end. The chain uses TRBV29-1 and TRBJ1-1; the D gene is possibly TRBD1 (5 bases). This CDR3 comprises 13 residues. Germline loops: CDR1 SQVTM, CDR2 ANQGSEA. V was clipped by 7 bases and J by 3 bases, with 15 bases between them. DNA for the CDR3: TGCAGCGCCCGGGCCGGGGGATACACTGAAGCTTTCTCT. Residues: CSARAGGYTEAFS.

This rearrangement joins TRBV6-6 to TRBJ1-2; 8 bases map to TRBD1. This CDR3 is built from 15 residues. V trimming: 7 bases; J trimming: 4 bases; junction bases outside the gene matches: 11. The germline gives CDR1 MNHNY, CDR2 SVGAGI (reference sequence). In nucleotides, the CDR3 is TGTGCCAGCAATTCGCGGACAGGGTCTACCTATGGCTACACCTTC. It specifies CASNSRTGSTYGYTF.

This chain connects TRBV28 to TRBJ1-5, with D perhaps matching TRBD1 (6 bases). There are 14 residues in the CDR3. CDR1 is MDHEN and CDR2 is SYDVKM in the germline V gene. V was cut by 5 bases and J by 9 bases, with 17 bases left in between. CDR3 sequence reads: CASSTGSRGLPQHF. CDR3 DNA sequence: TGTGCCAGCAGTACGGGGTCGCGGGGGCTGCCCCAGCATTTT.

With respect to this clonotype: Germline is not matched at one junction end, which may reflect a read error. The gene calls are TRBV7-9 and TRBJ2-7; tentative D call: TRBD2 (6 bases). The CDR3 is 16 residues long. The V gene's germline CDR1 is SEHNR and CDR2 FQNEAQ (reference sequence). CDR3 sequence: CAGSPWDQGADYEQHF. CDR3 sequence (DNA): TGTGCCGGCAGCCCCTGGGATCAAGGGGCGGACTACGAGCAGCACTTC.